This T cell receptor (beta chain) comes out of a study of control samples from healthy donors and cancer patients. Data came from immunoSEQ multiplex PCR; TCRdb stores just in-frame clones and leaves some out. The table shows fewer than 500,000 clones, with 80% to 95% occurring only once. This clone was counted a single time. Material for sequencing was PBMCs. The receptor's source is a man between 35 and 55 years old with head and neck cancer.

The CDR3 nucleotides are TGTGCCAGCAGCTTAAATGCAGGGTACAATGAGCAGTTCTTC. Amino acid sequence: CASSLNAGYNEQFF. The chain has TRBV7-3 and TRBJ2-1, with D perhaps TRBD1 (5 bases). This CDR3 comprises 14 residues. V was pared by 1 base and J by 4 bases, with 8 bases between. Germline loops: CDR1 SGHTA, CDR2 FQGTGA.